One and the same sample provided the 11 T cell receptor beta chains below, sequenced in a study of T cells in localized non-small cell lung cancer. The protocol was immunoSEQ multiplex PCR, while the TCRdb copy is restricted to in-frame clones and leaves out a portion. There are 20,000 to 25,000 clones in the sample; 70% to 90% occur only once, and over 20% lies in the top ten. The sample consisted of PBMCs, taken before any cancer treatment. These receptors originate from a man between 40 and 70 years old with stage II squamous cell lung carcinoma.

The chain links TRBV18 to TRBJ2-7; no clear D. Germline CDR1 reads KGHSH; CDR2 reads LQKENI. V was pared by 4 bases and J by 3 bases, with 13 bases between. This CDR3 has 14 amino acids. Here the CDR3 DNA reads TGTGCCAGCTCACAAATGACCCGTGGCTACGAGCAGTACTTC. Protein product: CASSQMTRGYEQYF. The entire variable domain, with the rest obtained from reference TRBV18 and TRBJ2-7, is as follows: NAGVMQNPRHLVRRRGQEARLRCSPMKGHSHVYWYRQLPEEGLKFMVYLQKENIIDESGMPKERFSAEFPKEGPSILRIQQVVRGDSAAYFCASSQMTRGYEQYFGPGTRLTVT.

The CDR3 bases are TGCGCCAGCAGCCAAGATACGAATTCACCCCTCCACTTT. Encoded protein: CASSQDTNSPLHF. J is TRBJ1-6 and V is TRBV4-3; D gene uncertain. Germline CDR1 reads LGHNA; CDR2 reads YSLEER. V lost 0 bases and J lost 7, with 4 bases in between. The CDR3 has 13 residues.

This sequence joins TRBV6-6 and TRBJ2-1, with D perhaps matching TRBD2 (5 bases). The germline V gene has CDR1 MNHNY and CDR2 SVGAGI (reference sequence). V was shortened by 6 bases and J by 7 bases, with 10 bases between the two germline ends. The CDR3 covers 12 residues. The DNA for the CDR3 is TGTGCCAGCAGCCAGAGGGAAAATGAGCAGTTCTTC. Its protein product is CASSQRENEQFF.

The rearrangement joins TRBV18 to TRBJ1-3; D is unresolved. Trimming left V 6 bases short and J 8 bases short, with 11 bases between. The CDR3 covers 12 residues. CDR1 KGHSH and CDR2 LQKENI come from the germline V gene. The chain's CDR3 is CASSPGMDTIYF. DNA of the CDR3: TGTGCCAGCTCCCCCGGGATGGACACCATATATTTT. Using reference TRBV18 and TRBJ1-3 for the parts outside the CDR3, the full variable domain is NAGVMQNPRHLVRRRGQEARLRCSPMKGHSHVYWYRQLPEEGLKFMVYLQKENIIDESGMPKERFSAEFPKEGPSILRIQQVVRGDSAAYFCASSPGMDTIYFGEGSWLTVV.

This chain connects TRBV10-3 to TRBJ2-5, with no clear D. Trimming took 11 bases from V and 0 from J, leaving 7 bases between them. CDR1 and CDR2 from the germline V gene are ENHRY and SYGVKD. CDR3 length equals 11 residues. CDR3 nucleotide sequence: TGTGCCTACAGAGACCAAGAGACCCAGTACTTC. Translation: CAYRDQETQYF.

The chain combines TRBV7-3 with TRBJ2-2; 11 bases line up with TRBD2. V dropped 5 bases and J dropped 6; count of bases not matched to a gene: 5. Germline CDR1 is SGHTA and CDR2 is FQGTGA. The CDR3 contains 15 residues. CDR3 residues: CASSGTSGYPGELFF. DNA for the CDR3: TGTGCCAGCAGCGGGACTAGCGGATACCCCGGGGAGCTGTTTTTT.

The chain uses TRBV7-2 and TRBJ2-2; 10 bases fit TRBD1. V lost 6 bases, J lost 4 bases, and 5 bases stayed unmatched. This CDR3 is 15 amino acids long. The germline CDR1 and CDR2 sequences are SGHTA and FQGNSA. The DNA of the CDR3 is TGTGCCAGCAGTTCTGGACAGGGGGGCACCGGGGAGCTGTTTTTT. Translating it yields CASSSGQGGTGELFF.

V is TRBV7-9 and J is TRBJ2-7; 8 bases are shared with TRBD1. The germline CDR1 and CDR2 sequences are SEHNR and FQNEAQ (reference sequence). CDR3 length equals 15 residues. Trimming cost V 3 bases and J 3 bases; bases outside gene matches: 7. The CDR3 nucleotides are TGTGCCAGCAGCTTCGGACAGGGTGGGCACTACGAGCAGTACTTC. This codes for CASSFGQGGHYEQYF.

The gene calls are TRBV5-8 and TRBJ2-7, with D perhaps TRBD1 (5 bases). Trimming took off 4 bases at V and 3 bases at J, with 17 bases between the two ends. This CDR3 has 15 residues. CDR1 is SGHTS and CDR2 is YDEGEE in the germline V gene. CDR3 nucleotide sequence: TGTGCCAGCAGCACCCCAGGGCTCTCTGGCTACGAGCAGTACTTC. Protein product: CASSTPGLSGYEQYF.

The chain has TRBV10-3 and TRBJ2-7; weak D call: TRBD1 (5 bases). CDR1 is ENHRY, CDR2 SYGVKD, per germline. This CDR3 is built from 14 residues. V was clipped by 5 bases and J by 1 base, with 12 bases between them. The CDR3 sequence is CAISSQASSYEQYF. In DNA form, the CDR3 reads TGTGCCATCAGTTCACAGGCAAGTTCCTACGAGCAGTACTTC.

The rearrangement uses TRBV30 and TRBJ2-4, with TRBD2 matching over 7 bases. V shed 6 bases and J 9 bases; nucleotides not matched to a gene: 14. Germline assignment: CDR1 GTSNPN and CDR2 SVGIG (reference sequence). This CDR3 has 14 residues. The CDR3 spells CACALSSGMGIQYF. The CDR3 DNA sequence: TGTGCCTGCGCCCTCTCAAGCGGGATGGGCATTCAGTACTTC.